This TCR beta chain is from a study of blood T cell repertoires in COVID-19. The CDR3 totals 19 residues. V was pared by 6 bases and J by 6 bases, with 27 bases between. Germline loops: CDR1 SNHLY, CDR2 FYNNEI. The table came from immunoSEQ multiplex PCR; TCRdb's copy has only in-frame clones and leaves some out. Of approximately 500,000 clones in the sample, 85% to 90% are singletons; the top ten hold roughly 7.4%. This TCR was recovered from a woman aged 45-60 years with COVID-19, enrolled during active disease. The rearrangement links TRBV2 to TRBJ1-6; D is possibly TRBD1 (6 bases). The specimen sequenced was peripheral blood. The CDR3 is CASRFEPLTRVQGNSPLHF. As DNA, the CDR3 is TGTGCCAGCAGATTTGAGCCCCTTACCAGGGTACAGGGTAATTCACCCCTCCACTTT.